These T cell receptor beta chains were read from a single sample in a study of regulatory T cells in long-lasting Graves disease. TCRdb ran MiXCR on the multiplex PCR reads and lists one entry per CDR3 protein. The sample yields a few hundred thousand distinct CDR3 sequences, roughly a quarter seen once. The sample here was peripheral blood mononuclear cells (PBMCs), taken when the disease was refractory, from a patient treated with antithyroid drugs. The receptors originated from a female donor with Graves disease. Both conserved end residues are part of each CDR3. The D gene is left open where the match is weak. Clone size appears in some rows only: once, few, many, or a class for an expanded clone.

j_call v_call d_call clone_size cdr3_aa cdr3_nt
TRBJ2-7 TRBV2 - many CASNGEGYEQYF TGTGCCAGCAACGGAGAGGGCTACGAGCAGTACTTC
TRBJ2-7 TRBV6-1 - - CASSESRGQAGEQYF TGCGCCAGCAGTGAGTCACGGGGGCAGGCCGGCGAGCAGTACTTC
TRBJ1-1 TRBV3-1 - - CTSSQQGGGTAFF TGTACCAGCAGCCAGCAAGGGGGGGGAACGGCTTTCTTT
TRBJ1-3 TRBV7-9 TRBD1 few CASSFGQVQQGNTIYF TGTGCCAGCAGCTTCGGACAGGTCCAACAAGGAAACACCATATATTTT
TRBJ1-1 TRBV5-1 - - CASSPWPKGKNTEAFF TGCGCCAGCAGCCCCTGGCCAAAGGGAAAGAACACTGAAGCTTTCTTT
TRBJ1-5 TRBV18 TRBD1 once CASSPGQGMPNQPQHF TGTGCCAGCTCACCGGGACAGGGGATGCCCAATCAGCCCCAGCATTTT
TRBJ2-5 TRBV6-1 TRBD2 many CASSDVLAGVVGETQYF TGTGCCAGCAGTGACGTACTAGCGGGAGTAGTGGGAGAGACCCAGTACTTC
TRBJ2-3 TRBV2 TRBD2 - CASRPRTSGSADTQYF TGTGCCAGCAGACCCAGGACTAGCGGGAGTGCAGATACGCAGTATTTT
TRBJ1-6 TRBV2 - few CASSEGGRGARRNSPLHF TGTGCCAGCAGTGAAGGGGGGAGGGGCGCCCGTCGGAATTCACCCCTCCACTTT
TRBJ1-1 TRBV19 - few CASSKGGAGHTEAFF TGTGCCAGTAGTAAAGGAGGGGCCGGTCACACTGAAGCTTTCTTT
TRBJ2-7 TRBV30 TRBD2 - CACQREGPGEQYF TGTGCCTGTCAGCGGGAGGGCCCGGGGGAGCAGTACTTC
TRBJ2-7 TRBV2 TRBD2 many CASLAGGSAYEQYF TGTGCCAGCCTAGCGGGAGGTTCGGCCTACGAGCAGTACTTC
TRBJ2-6 TRBV5-1 - - CASSLVGNSGANVLTF TGCGCCAGCAGCTTGGTAGGGAACTCTGGGGCCAACGTCCTGACTTTC